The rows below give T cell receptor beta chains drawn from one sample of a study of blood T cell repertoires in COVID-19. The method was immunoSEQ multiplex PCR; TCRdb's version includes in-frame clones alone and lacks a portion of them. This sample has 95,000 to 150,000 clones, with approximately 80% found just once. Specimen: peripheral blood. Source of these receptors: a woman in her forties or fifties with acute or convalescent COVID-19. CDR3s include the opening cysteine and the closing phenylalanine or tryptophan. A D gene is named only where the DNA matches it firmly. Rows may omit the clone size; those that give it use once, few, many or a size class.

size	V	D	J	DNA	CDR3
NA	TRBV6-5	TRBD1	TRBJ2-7	TGTGCCAGCAGTAAGGGACAGGGTGGCTACGAGCAGTACTTC	CASSKGQGGYEQYF
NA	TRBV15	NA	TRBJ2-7	TGTGCCACCAGCATCGGTAGCGCTGCGCTGGGCGAGCAGTACTTC	CATSIGSAALGEQYF
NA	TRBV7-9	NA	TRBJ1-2	TGTGCCAGCAGCTTAGGATTGGCAGGGGCTGGCTACACCTTC	CASSLGLAGAGYTF
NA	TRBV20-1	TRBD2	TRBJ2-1	TGCAGTGCTAGAGACGGGAGGGAGCAGTTCTTC	CSARDGREQFF
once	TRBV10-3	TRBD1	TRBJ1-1	TGTGCCATCCGAGACAGGGGGGTCACTGAAGCTTTCTTT	CAIRDRGVTEAFF
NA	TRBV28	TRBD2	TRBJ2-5	TGTGCCAGCAGCCCCTTCGGACTAGCGGGAGAATTCCAAGAGACCCAGTACTTC	CASSPFGLAGEFQETQYF
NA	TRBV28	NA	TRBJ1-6	TGTGCCAGCAGTTTAAGTAGAACAGCTACTAATTCACCCCTCCACTTT	CASSLSRTATNSPLHF
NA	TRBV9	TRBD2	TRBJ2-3	TGTGCCAGCAGCGTTGGGACTAGCGGGGGGGCCACAGATACGCAGTATTTT	CASSVGTSGGATDTQYF
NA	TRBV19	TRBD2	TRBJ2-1	TGTGCCAGTAGGCTGGGGGGGGAGCAGTTCTTC	CASRLGGEQFF
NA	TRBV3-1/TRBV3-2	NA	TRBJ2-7	TGTGCCAGCAGCCAAGATTTCATATTCGGAGAAATGTACTTC	CASSQDFIFGEMYF
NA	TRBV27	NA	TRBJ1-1	TGTGCCAGCAGGCCAAACACGATGAACACTGAAGCTTTCTTT	CASRPNTMNTEAFF
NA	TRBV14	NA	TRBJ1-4	TGTGCCAGCAGGGACGATGACAGGCCGTTTTTT	CASRDDDRPFF
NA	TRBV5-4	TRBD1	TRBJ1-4	TGTGCCAGCAGCTCGAGGGACAGGGAGGGTGAAAAACTGTTTTTT	CASSSRDREGEKLFF
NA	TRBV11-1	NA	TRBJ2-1	TGTGCCAGCAGCTTTCTCGGCGGGTCATCCTACAATGAGCAGTTCTTC	CASSFLGGSSYNEQFF
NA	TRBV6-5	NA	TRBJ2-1	TGTGCCAGCAGTCCATCCGGGACTCCTTTAGCGTTCTTC	CASSPSGTPLAFF
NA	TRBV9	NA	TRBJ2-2	TGTGCCAGCAGCGGCTTGGGGGGAATGGTGAACACCGGGGAGCTGTTTTTT	CASSGLGGMVNTGELFF
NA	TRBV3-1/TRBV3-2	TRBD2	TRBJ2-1	TGTGCCAGCAGCCAAGGGCGGGGGGGGTACAATGAGCAGTTCTTC	CASSQGRGGYNEQFF
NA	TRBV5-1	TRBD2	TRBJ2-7	TGCGCCAGCAGCCCCGGGGACTACGACTACGAGCAGTACTTC	CASSPGDYDYEQYF
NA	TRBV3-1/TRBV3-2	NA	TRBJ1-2	TGTGCCAGCACCCGGGGAGGGTCTAACTATGGCTACACCTTC	CASTRGGSNYGYTF
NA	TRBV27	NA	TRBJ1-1	TGTGCCAGCAGTCGGACAGACTTCGGCCTTCGTACTGAAGCTTTCTTT	CASSRTDFGLRTEAFF